This T cell receptor (beta chain) appears in the sequencing data of a study of shared clonotypes between healthy human individuals. Study-wide results and limits: Represented diversity, genetic and exposure-history alike, was limited by few donors.

Measured with immunoSEQ multiplex PCR; TCRdb has only the in-frame clones, and not every one. This table holds about 2.3 million clones, about nine tenths found once. This CDR3 region has 15 residues. The junction had 6 bases not matched to a gene; V was cut back by 7 bases and J by 0 bases. Germline lookup yields CDR1 SQVTM and CDR2 ANQGSEA. As for this clone: Its matching antigen is unknown.

The chain carries TRBV29-1 and TRBJ2-3; 11 bases match TRBD2. The sequence was collected from a man aged 18 to 30 in good health. Some clones in this sample may be carry-over from other donors' samples. Material: naive CD4+ T cells from PBMCs. Subset reported: CD45RA+ positively selected. In nucleotides, the CDR3 is TGCAGCGGGACCCTAGCGGGAGGAAGCACAGATACGCAGTATTTT. This encodes CSGTLAGGSTDTQYF.